This is a list of T cell receptor beta chains from one sample in a study of T cells in Graves' hyperthyroidism and ophthalmopathy. TCRdb called the multiplex PCR reads again in MiXCR, with one record for every CDR3 protein. The table shows 250,000 or so distinct CDR3 sequences, with around 17% occurring only once. The sample consisted of blood. These receptors were collected from a woman younger than 35 with Graves' ophthalmopathy. The CDR3 runs from the conserved cysteine through the conserved F or W. The D gene is left open where the match is weak. Clone size is not always given. Where it is, it says once, few, many or a class for expanded clones.

TRBV18	many	TRBD2	TRBJ2-1	CASSLSGPNYNEQFF	TGTGCCAGCTCACTTAGCGGGCCAAACTACAATGAGCAGTTCTTC
TRBV20-1	many	.	TRBJ2-1	CSARALEVGYNEQFF	TGCAGTGCTAGAGCCCTTGAGGTCGGTTACAATGAGCAGTTCTTC
TRBV9	.	.	TRBJ2-7	CASSVGETTSYEQYF	TGTGCCAGCAGCGTAGGAGAGACAACCTCCTACGAGCAGTACTTC
TRBV10-3	many	TRBD2	TRBJ2-1	CAISEGLAAYNEQFF	TGTGCCATCAGTGAGGGACTAGCGGCATACAATGAGCAGTTCTTC
TRBV19	many	.	TRBJ1-1	CASSRGENTEAFF	TGTGCCAGTAGTAGAGGGGAAAACACTGAAGCTTTCTTT
TRBV9	many	.	TRBJ1-2	CASSVEPGNLNYGYTF	TGTGCCAGCAGCGTAGAGCCAGGGAACCTTAACTATGGCTACACCTTC
TRBV3-1	many	.	TRBJ2-7	CASSQGPGDEQYF	TGTGCCAGCAGCCAAGGACCAGGGGACGAGCAGTACTTC
TRBV3-1	many	.	TRBJ2-3	CASSQVGGGSVGDTQYF	TGTGCCAGCAGCCAAGTAGGAGGGGGGAGTGTTGGAGATACGCAGTATTTT
TRBV20-1	many	.	TRBJ1-1	CSASISNTEAFF	TGCAGTGCTAGTATCAGTAACACTGAAGCTTTCTTT
TRBV7-2	many	.	TRBJ1-6	CASSLVLSYSPLHF	TGTGCCAGCAGCTTAGTTCTTAGTTATTCACCCCTCCACTTT
TRBV29-1	.	TRBD2	TRBJ2-3	CSVCLIGTSGRHPLNTDTQYF	TGCAGCGTCTGTTTGATCGGGACTAGCGGGAGGCACCCCCTCAACACAGATACGCAGTATTTT
TRBV18	many	TRBD1	TRBJ1-2	CASSPRDSVGYGYTF	TGTGCCAGCTCACCCCGGGACAGCGTAGGGTATGGCTACACCTTC
TRBV20-1	many	.	TRBJ2-5	CSATRGQETQYF	TGCAGTGCTACGCGGGGACAAGAGACCCAGTACTTC
TRBV6-1	many	.	TRBJ1-5	CASSEGPFNQPQHF	TGTGCCAGCAGTGAAGGACCGTTCAATCAGCCCCAGCATTTT
TRBV11-3	many	.	TRBJ1-1	CASNKGAENTEAFF	TGTGCCAGCAACAAAGGGGCAGAGAACACTGAAGCTTTCTTT
TRBV19	few	.	TRBJ1-4	CASSIDRWDEKLFF	TGTGCCAGTAGTATCGACAGGTGGGATGAAAAACTGTTTTTT
TRBV9	many	TRBD1	TRBJ1-3	CASSVGGGLSSGNTIYF	TGTGCCAGCAGCGTCGGAGGGGGCCTTAGCTCTGGAAACACCATATATTTT
TRBV12-3/TRBV12-4	many	.	TRBJ1-1	CASSLSGPGEAFF	TGTGCCAGCAGCCTCTCGGGGCCCGGCGAAGCTTTCTTT
TRBV7-2	many	.	TRBJ2-2	CASNLLLNTGELFF	TGTGCCAGCAACCTCCTCCTGAACACCGGGGAGCTGTTTTTT
TRBV13	many	.	TRBJ2-7	CASSLGFLSGKSSSYEQYF	TGTGCCAGCAGCTTAGGCTTCCTTTCCGGGAAGTCATCCTCCTACGAGCAGTACTTC
TRBV11-2	many	TRBD2	TRBJ2-5	CASSLVISSGRRQETQYF	TGTGCCAGCAGCTTAGTAATAAGTAGCGGGCGCCGACAAGAGACCCAGTACTTC
TRBV7-3	many	TRBD2	TRBJ2-3	CASSISGTVGDTQYF	TGTGCCAGCAGCATTAGCGGGACGGTGGGAGATACGCAGTATTTT
TRBV9	.	TRBD2	TRBJ2-3	CVSSAGDADTQYF	TGTGTCAGCAGCGCGGGGGACGCAGATACGCAGTATTTT
TRBV13	many	.	TRBJ2-7	CASSAHPLNEQYF	TGTGCCAGCAGCGCGCATCCCCTCAACGAGCAGTACTTC
TRBV24-1	many	TRBD2	TRBJ2-3	CATSETTGAGGGTDTQYF	TGTGCCACCAGTGAAACTACAGGCGCGGGGGGGGGCACAGATACGCAGTATTTT
TRBV28	many	.	TRBJ2-7	CASSFGETGPGYEQYF	TGTGCCAGCAGTTTCGGCGAAACAGGGCCCGGCTACGAGCAGTACTTC
TRBV29-1	.	TRBD2	TRBJ2-3	CSVCLIGTSGGADTQYF	TGCAGCGTCTGTTTGATCGGGACTAGCGGGGGGGCAGATACGCAGTATTTT
TRBV28	many	.	TRBJ1-2	CASSFLRGYTF	TGTGCCAGCAGTTTCCTCCGGGGCTACACCTTC
TRBV20-1	many	.	TRBJ1-6	CSARDLSQGSPLHF	TGCAGTGCTAGAGATCTTAGCCAGGGTTCACCCCTCCACTTT
TRBV7-3	many	TRBD1	TRBJ2-1	CASSTGTGYNEQFF	TGTGCCAGCAGCACAGGGACAGGGTACAATGAGCAGTTCTTC
TRBV19	few	.	TRBJ1-6	CASSIETGNSPLHF	TGTGCCAGTAGTATAGAGACAGGAAATTCACCCCTCCACTTT
TRBV7-3	.	.	TRBJ2-6	CASSLGGTPGANVLTF	TGTGCCAGCAGCTTAGGAGGGACTCCTGGGGCCAACGTCCTGACTTTC
TRBV4-1	.	TRBD2	TRBJ2-3	CASTKTSGTDTQYF	TGCGCCAGCACGAAGACTAGCGGCACAGATACGCAGTATTTT
TRBV28	many	TRBD1	TRBJ2-7	CASYRGDRYEQYF	TGTGCCAGTTACAGGGGGGACCGTTACGAGCAGTACTTC
TRBV12-3/TRBV12-4	many	TRBD2	TRBJ2-2	CASSRGLAGELFF	TGTGCCAGCAGTAGGGGACTAGCAGGGGAGCTGTTTTTT
TRBV13	many	.	TRBJ1-5	CASSLRGDGNQPQHF	TGTGCCAGCAGCTTGCGGGGGGATGGGAATCAGCCCCAGCATTTT
TRBV9	.	.	TRBJ2-1	CASSVGTRYNEQFF	TGTGCCAGCAGCGTCGGAACGCGCTACAATGAGCAGTTCTTC
TRBV27	many	.	TRBJ2-7	CASSFSFGTDEQYF	TGTGCCAGCAGTTTCTCGTTCGGGACGGACGAGCAGTACTTC
TRBV28	.	TRBD1	TRBJ1-4	CASSLHRGLNEKLFF	TGTGCCAGCAGTTTGCACAGGGGACTTAATGAAAAACTGTTTTTT
TRBV6-2/TRBV6-3	many	TRBD2	TRBJ2-7	CASRQRLAGRYEQYF	TGTGCCAGCAGACAAAGACTAGCCGGACGGTACGAGCAGTACTTC
TRBV30	many	.	TRBJ1-2	CAWRGHNGYTF	TGTGCCTGGAGAGGACATAATGGCTACACCTTC
TRBV24-1	few	.	TRBJ1-2	CATSAQGLGYTF	TGTGCCACCAGTGCCCAGGGTCTCGGCTACACCTTC
TRBV5-1	many	.	TRBJ2-1	CASSPPSNYNEQFF	TGCGCCAGCAGCCCGCCCAGCAACTACAATGAGCAGTTCTTC
TRBV6-1	many	.	TRBJ1-2	CASKGGVGAPNYGYTF	TGTGCCAGCAAGGGGGGGGTGGGGGCCCCCAACTATGGCTACACCTTC
TRBV28	many	TRBD1	TRBJ1-2	CASSQGDRLDGYTF	TGTGCCAGCAGCCAAGGGGACAGGTTAGATGGCTACACCTTC
TRBV7-9	many	TRBD1	TRBJ1-1	CASSSPMSPTSTGEEAEAFF	TGTGCCAGCAGCTCGCCTATGTCCCCCACGTCGACAGGGGAGGAGGCTGAAGCTTTCTTT
TRBV11-2	many	TRBD1	TRBJ1-1	CASSWTGMGTEAFF	TGTGCCAGCAGCTGGACAGGGATGGGCACTGAAGCTTTCTTT
TRBV6-2/TRBV6-3	.	.	TRBJ1-1	CASSYTGWGYTEAFF	TGTGCCAGCAGTTACACAGGCTGGGGTTACACTGAAGCTTTCTTT
TRBV6-6	many	.	TRBJ2-3	CASSYRAADTQYF	TGTGCCAGCAGTTACCGTGCGGCGGATACGCAGTATTTT
TRBV6-6	many	.	TRBJ1-1	CASSYSPFIGGTEAFF	TGTGCCAGCAGTTACTCACCTTTTATAGGGGGCACTGAAGCTTTCTTT
TRBV11-2	many	.	TRBJ2-2	CASRRNRDTGELFF	TGTGCCAGCAGGCGAAATAGGGACACCGGGGAGCTGTTTTTT
TRBV5-1	few	.	TRBJ2-2	CASRPGEGGELFF	TGCGCCAGCAGGCCAGGGGAGGGCGGGGAGCTGTTTTTT
TRBV7-2	many	TRBD2	TRBJ2-7	CASSPGLAGVEQYF	TGTGCCAGCAGCCCGGGACTAGCGGGAGTAGAGCAGTACTTC
TRBV20-1	many	TRBD1	TRBJ1-6	CSAGQGRAYNSPLHF	TGCAGTGCCGGACAGGGCAGGGCCTATAATTCACCCCTCCACTTT
TRBV5-4	.	.	TRBJ2-3	CASSRDSSTDTQYF	TGTGCCAGCAGCCGGGACTCTAGCACAGATACGCAGTATTTT
TRBV7-6	many	.	TRBJ2-7	CASSQGGTSSEQYF	TGTGCCAGCAGCCAGGGCGGGACCTCGTCCGAGCAGTACTTC
TRBV9	.	.	TRBJ1-3	CASENRSSGNTIYF	TGTGCCAGCGAGAACAGGAGCTCTGGAAACACCATATATTTT
TRBV11-1	many	.	TRBJ2-2	CASRENAGELFF	TGTGCCAGCAGGGAAAATGCCGGGGAGCTGTTTTTT
TRBV5-1	.	.	TRBJ1-1	CASSQGRADTEAFF	TGCGCCAGCAGCCAGGGCCGGGCGGACACTGAAGCTTTCTTT